This T cell receptor (beta chain) stems from a study of technical replicates of blood from a handful of donors. Germline assignment: CDR1 MNHNS and CDR2 SASEGT. There are 16 residues in the CDR3. V was shortened by 2 bases and J by 1 base, with 12 bases between the two germline ends. Clones were sequenced by immunoSEQ multiplex PCR, and TCRdb holds only the in-frame ones, with some missing. The sample consists of tens of thousands of clones, approximately 92% of them appearing once. Sequenced input: T cells isolated from PBMCs. This chain uses TRBV6-1 with TRBJ1-3, with D maybe TRBD1 (6 bases). This receptor was taken from a human donor in good health. The CDR3 DNA reads as TGTGCCAGCAGTGAAAAGGGGGAGAGATCTGGAAACACCATATATTTT. This sequence encodes CASSEKGERSGNTIYF.